The clone carrying this T cell receptor beta chain came up many times. Antigen unknown. The data originate from a study of spatial heterogeneity in lung cancer. Study in general: Beta-chain sequences were consistently detected more often than alpha-chain sequences.

Indicated time point: sample taken at primary tumor resection. The donors, about 78 patients with untreated early-stage non-small cell lung cancer, provided the samples. Whole RNA from tumor, nontumor lung or frozen PBMC was sequenced unsorted. In TCRdb, the 5' RACE reads were re-called with MiXCR into one record per CDR3 protein. Of approximately 49,000 distinct CDR3 sequences detected, approximately 5.3% appear once; the ten largest clones hold roughly 11%. The germline V gene encodes CDR1 SNHLY and CDR2 FYNNEI. The CDR3 contains 17 residues. Germline trimming cut 6 bases from V and 4 bases from J; bases unmatched to any gene: 14. Study observations and caveats: Whereas they appeared in blood less at follow-up, ubiquitous expanded tumor TCRs appeared there more at resection.

The chain recombines TRBV2 with TRBJ2-3; 9 nucleotides align to TRBD2. The source of this sequence is a male donor with early-stage non-small cell lung cancer. Sequences were derived from PBMCs, sampled at surgery. CDR3 in amino acids: CASSDSLAGVAADTQYF. For the CDR3, the DNA is TGTGCCAGCAGCGACTCTTTAGCGGGAGTGGCGGCAGATACGCAGTATTTT.